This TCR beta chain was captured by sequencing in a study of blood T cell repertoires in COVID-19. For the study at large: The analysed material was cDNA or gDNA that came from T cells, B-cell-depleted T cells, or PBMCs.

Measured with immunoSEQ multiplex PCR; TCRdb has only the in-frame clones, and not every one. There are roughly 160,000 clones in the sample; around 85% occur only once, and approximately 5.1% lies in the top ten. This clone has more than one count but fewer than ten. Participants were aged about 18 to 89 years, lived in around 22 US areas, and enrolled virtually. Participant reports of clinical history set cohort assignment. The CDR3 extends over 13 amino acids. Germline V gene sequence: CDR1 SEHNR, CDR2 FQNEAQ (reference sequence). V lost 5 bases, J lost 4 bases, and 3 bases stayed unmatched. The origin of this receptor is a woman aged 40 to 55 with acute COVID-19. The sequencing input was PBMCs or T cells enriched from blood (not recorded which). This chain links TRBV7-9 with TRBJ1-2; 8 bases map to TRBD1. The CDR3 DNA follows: TGTGCCAGCAGCGCGGACAGGGCCTATGGCTACACCTTC. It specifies CASSADRAYGYTF. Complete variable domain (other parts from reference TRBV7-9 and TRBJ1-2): DTGVSQNPRHKITKRGQNVTFRCDPISEHNRLYWYRQTLGQGPEFLTYFQNEAQLEKSRLLSDRFSAERPKGSFSTLEIQRTEQGDSAMYLCASSADRAYGYTFGSGTRLTVV.